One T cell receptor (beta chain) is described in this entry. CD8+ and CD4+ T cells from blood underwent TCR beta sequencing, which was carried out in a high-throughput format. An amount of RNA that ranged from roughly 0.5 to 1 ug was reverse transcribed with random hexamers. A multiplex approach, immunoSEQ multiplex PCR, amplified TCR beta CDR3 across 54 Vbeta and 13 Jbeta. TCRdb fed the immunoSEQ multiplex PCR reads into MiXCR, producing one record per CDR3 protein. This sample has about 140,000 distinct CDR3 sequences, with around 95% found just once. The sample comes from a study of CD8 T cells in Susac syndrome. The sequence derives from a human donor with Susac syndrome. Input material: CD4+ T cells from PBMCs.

CDR3 coding DNA: TGTGCCAGCAGCCAAGTGTCAGGCTCGGCCGATGAGCAGTTCTTC. Its protein product is CASSQVSGSADEQFF. The J gene is TRBJ2-1, the V gene TRBV14; D uncertain. Germline CDR1 is SGHDN and CDR2 is FVKESK. V was trimmed by 1 base and J by 8 bases, leaving 15 bases between them. The CDR3 is made up of 15 amino acids.